The entry below gives a single TCR beta chain sequence along with its context. The germline V gene encodes CDR1 SGDLS and CDR2 YYNGEE. The V gene end was trimmed by 0 bases and the J gene end by 2 bases; junction bases not matched to a gene: 2. The CDR3 is 15 residues long. Only in-frame clones appear in the TCRdb table, and some are missing; sequencing was by immunoSEQ multiplex PCR. Of tens of thousands of clones listed, roughly 94% were seen once; the top ten hold around 0.41%. The data stem from a study of technical replicates of blood from a few donors. V and J are TRBV9 and TRBJ2-1; 7 bases match TRBD2. Sequencing was carried out using T cells isolated from PBMCs. The clonotype was recovered from a human donor in good health. The CDR3 region has the DNA TGTGCCAGCAGCGTAGGGAGCGGGACCTACAATGAGCAGTTCTTC. It yields the protein CASSVGSGTYNEQFF.